Here is one TCR beta chain with its context. The data were obtained in a study of blood T cell repertoires in COVID-19. Study-wide context: The United States, Italy and Spain provided the acute and convalescent COVID-19 samples.

Using immunoSEQ multiplex PCR, the repertoire was profiled, and TCRdb retains in-frame clones only, with some absent. The sample yields around 250,000 clones, approximately 88% seen once. Per germline, CDR1 SGHTA and CDR2 FQGNSA. The CDR3 sequence is 14 residues long. The ends were cut back, 0 bases at V and 6 bases at J, with 11 bases in the middle. The cohort comprised adults aged 18 to 89 years residing in about 25 US areas. Assignments of participants to cohorts depended upon their own reported clinical history. The clonotype comes from a woman aged 40 to 55 with acute COVID-19. The material sequenced was PBMCs or T cells enriched from blood (not recorded which). The V call is TRBV7-2, the J call TRBJ1-1; weak D call: TRBD1 (6 bases). CDR3 sequence reads: CASSLAQGIPEAFF. CDR3 DNA sequence: TGTGCCAGCAGCTTAGCGCAGGGGATCCCTGAAGCTTTCTTT.